This entry lists 13 T cell receptor beta chains sequenced from one sample in a study of blood T cell repertoires in COVID-19. The protocol was immunoSEQ multiplex PCR, while the TCRdb copy is restricted to in-frame clones and leaves out a portion. The repertoire consists of around 260,000 clones, with around 89% occurring once and the leading ten covering roughly 0.8%. The sequencing input was peripheral blood. All receptors come from a man aged 25 to 45 with acute or convalescent COVID-19.

The chain links TRBV10-1 to TRBJ2-7; 12 bases line up with TRBD2. Germline V gene data show CDR1 as WNHNN and CDR2 as SYGVQD (reference sequence). With 0 bases clipped from V and 2 bases from J, the junction kept 2 bases outside the gene matches. The CDR3 has 16 amino acids. This chain's CDR3 is CASSESLAGGTYEQYF. DNA of the CDR3: TGCGCCAGCAGTGAGTCCCTAGCGGGGGGGACCTACGAGCAGTACTTC.

CDR3 coding DNA: TGTGCCAGCAGTTACTCGTGGCAGGAAAAACTGTTTTTT. Protein product: CASSYSWQEKLFF. The chain combines TRBV6-2 or TRBV6-3 with TRBJ1-4, with D uncertain. The CDR3 sequence is 13 residues long. V was clipped by 0 bases and J by 8 bases, with 7 bases between them. The germline V gene has CDR1 MNHEY and CDR2 SVGEGT.

This chain connects TRBV5-1 to TRBJ2-7; D possibly corresponds to TRBD1 (7 bases). The CDR3 sequence is 15 residues long. CDR1 and CDR2 (germline): SGHRS, YFSETQ. Trimming stripped 4 bases from V and 6 bases from J, with 20 bases between. CDR3 loop: CASSHGGRGSIEQYF. CDR3 sequence (DNA): TGCGCCAGCAGCCACGGGGGCAGGGGGTCAATCGAGCAGTACTTC.

The chain employs TRBV6-5 and TRBJ1-3; D may be TRBD1 (5 bases). Germline V lookup: CDR1 MNHEY, CDR2 SVGAGI. The CDR3 runs 16 residues. Trimming took off 2 bases at V and 1 base at J, with 12 bases between the two ends. The CDR3 is CASSYGAVTSGNTIYF. The DNA for the CDR3 is TGTGCCAGCAGTTACGGGGCAGTTACTTCTGGAAACACCATATATTTT.

The chain employs TRBV30 and TRBJ2-5, with D tentatively TRBD2 (6 bases). Germline V gene data show CDR1 as GTSNPN and CDR2 as SVGIG (reference sequence). The V end lost 5 bases, the J end lost 2 bases, and 6 bases lay between the germline ends. The CDR3 sequence is 11 residues long. CDR3 region: CAWGTQETQYF. DNA of the CDR3: TGTGCCTGGGGGACTCAAGAGACCCAGTACTTC. Complete variable domain (other parts from reference TRBV30 and TRBJ2-5): SQTIHQWPATLVQPVGSPLSLECTVEGTSNPNLYWYRQAAGRGLQLLFYSVGIGQISSEVPQNLSASRPQDRQFILSSKKLLLSDSGFYLCAWGTQETQYFGPGTRLLVL.

The chain has TRBV28 and TRBJ2-3; D ambiguous. CDR1 is MDHEN and CDR2 is SYDVKM in the germline V gene. Trimming removed 7 bases from V and 0 bases from J, with 8 bases in between. This CDR3 spans 13 amino acids. The DNA for the CDR3 is TGTGCCAGCACTACCAAAAGCACAGATACGCAGTATTTT. It is translated as CASTTKSTDTQYF.

The CDR3, as DNA: TGTGCCAGCAGCCAAATATCGGAGCAGTACTTC. Protein sequence: CASSQISEQYF. The V call is TRBV3-1 (or the pseudogene TRBV3-2), the J call TRBJ2-7, with unresolved D. The germline V and J ends were trimmed by 2 bases and 7 bases, with 6 bases remaining between them. The CDR3 spans 11 residues. CDR1 and CDR2 (germline): LGHDT, YNNKEL (reference sequence).

V usage is TRBV19 and J usage is TRBJ2-3, with 9 bases aligning to TRBD2. The trim removed 9 bases at V and 5 bases at J, leaving 15 bases unmatched. CDR1 LNHDA and CDR2 SQIVND come from the germline V gene (reference sequence). The length of the CDR3 is 16 residues. The CDR3 DNA reads as TGTGCCAGCCGCCACGTTGGTAGCGGGAGTGGAGATACGCAGTATTTT. Its protein is CASRHVGSGSGDTQYF.

The CDR3 DNA sequence: TGCGCCAGCAGGACAGGGGGTGTGACTAATGAAAAACTGTTTTTT. This encodes CASRTGGVTNEKLFF. The chain recombines TRBV5-1 with TRBJ1-4; 9 bases line up with TRBD1. J lost 2 bases, V lost 5 bases, and 4 bases had no gene match. CDR1 is SGHRS, CDR2 YFSETQ, per germline. The CDR3 totals 15 residues.

This clone appeared a few times. The gene calls are TRBV5-5 and TRBJ2-1, with 7 bases aligning to TRBD2. From germline, CDR1 is SGHKS and CDR2 YYEKEE (reference sequence). The CDR3 covers 16 residues. V gave up 0 bases and J gave up 7 bases; unmatched junction bases: 10. The CDR3 protein is CASSLAGSGRVNEQFF. The CDR3 DNA sequence: TGTGCCAGCAGCTTGGCCGGTAGCGGGCGGGTTAATGAGCAGTTCTTC. Full variable domain (missing parts from reference TRBV5-5 and TRBJ2-1): DAGVTQSPTHLIKTRGQQVTLRCSPISGHKSVSWYQQVLGQGPQFIFQYYEKEERGRGNFPDRFSARQFPNYSSELNVNALLLGDSALYLCASSLAGSGRVNEQFFGPGTRLTVL.

This clone has a handful of counts. The V and J genes are TRBV19 and TRBJ2-1, with 7 positions matching TRBD2. The CDR3 spans 14 residues. Germline CDR1 and CDR2: LNHDA and SQIVND (reference sequence). V was pared by 2 bases and J by 4 bases, with 2 bases of the junction left unmatched. The CDR3 sequence is CASSIQRGYNEQFF. CDR3 coding DNA: TGTGCCAGTAGTATACAGCGGGGATACAATGAGCAGTTCTTC.

The chain joins TRBV2 to TRBJ1-2, with D possibly being TRBD1 (6 bases). Trimming removed 5 bases at V and 0 bases at J, with 16 bases between. The CDR3 is made up of 16 amino acids. The germline V gene encodes CDR1 SNHLY and CDR2 FYNNEI. CDR3 in DNA: TGTGCCAGCAGTCACCCCCAGGGACAAGCTAACTATGGCTACACCTTC. It yields the protein CASSHPQGQANYGYTF.

This clone was found a few times. CDR3 bases: TGTGCCAGCAGCCTCGGGAGCCAAGAGACCCAGTACTTC. This sequence encodes CASSLGSQETQYF. J is TRBJ2-5 and V is TRBV3-1 (or the pseudogene TRBV3-2), with D possibly matching TRBD2 (6 bases). Germline CDR1 reads LGHDT; CDR2 reads YNNKEL (reference sequence). V lost 4 bases to trimming and J lost 1 base, with 7 bases between them. The CDR3 contains 13 residues.